This T cell receptor (beta chain) comes out of a study of graft-versus-host responses after intestinal transplantation. TCRdb's copy holds only in-frame clones and misses some; the assay was immunoSEQ multiplex PCR. The sample lists about 90,000 clones, around 93% seen once, with less than 1.5% in the top ten. As to this clone: Its specificity is not known.

V was clipped by 2 bases and J by 2 bases; unmatched bases: 11. There are 19 residues in the CDR3. CDR1 is SGHTA, CDR2 FQGTGA, per germline. The chain joins TRBV7-3 to TRBJ2-3; 12 bases align to TRBD2. The receptor's source is a human donor who was the organ donor for an intestinal transplant. The sample consisted of unstimulated CD8+ T cells sorted from spleen or lymph node cells, taken before transplant. The CDR3 DNA is TGTGCCAGCAGCTTATACCCCACCCTAGCGGGGGGGCTCACAGATACGCAGTATTTT. It codes for CASSLYPTLAGGLTDTQYF.